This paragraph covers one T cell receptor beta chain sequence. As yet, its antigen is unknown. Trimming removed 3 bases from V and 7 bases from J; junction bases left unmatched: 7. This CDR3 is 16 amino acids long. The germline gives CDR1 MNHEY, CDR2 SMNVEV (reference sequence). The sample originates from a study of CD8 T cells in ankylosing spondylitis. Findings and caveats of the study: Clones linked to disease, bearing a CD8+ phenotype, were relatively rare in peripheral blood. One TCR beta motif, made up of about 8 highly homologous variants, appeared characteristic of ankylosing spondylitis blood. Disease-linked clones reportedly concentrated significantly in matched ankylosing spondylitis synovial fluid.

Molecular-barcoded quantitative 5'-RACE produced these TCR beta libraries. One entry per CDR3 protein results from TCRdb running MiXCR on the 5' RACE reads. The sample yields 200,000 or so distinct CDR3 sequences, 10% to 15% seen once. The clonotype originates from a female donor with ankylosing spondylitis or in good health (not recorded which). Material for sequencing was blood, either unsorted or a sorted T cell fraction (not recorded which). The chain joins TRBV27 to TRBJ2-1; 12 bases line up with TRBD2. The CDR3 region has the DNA TGTGCCAGCAGTTTCCTCACTAGCGGGAGGAGAAATGAGCAGTTCTTC. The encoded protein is CASSFLTSGRRNEQFF.